This TCR beta chain was recorded in a study of shared clonotypes between healthy human individuals. The study's findings and limits: Some clonotypes were shared by all four sorted-subset donors, while others were not shared. The non-shared ones had lower generation probabilities than the shared ones. What naive subsets generally showed was a larger estimated richness than memory subsets showed. An expected dependence of interdonor clonotype sharing on sequencing depth was noted.

Points on this clone: Its antigen is undetermined.

Per the study methods: Quality scores were absent from the junction-only immunoSEQ sequences, so filtering differed. Libraries were prepared by immunoSEQ multiplex PCR; TCRdb keeps only in-frame clonotypes and omits some of them. D and trimming come from the DNA, and the V and J calls and clone size come from that table. The sample lists roughly 1.4 million clones, approximately 98.5% seen once, with about 0.35% in the top ten. The ends were cut back, 11 bases at V and 6 bases at J, with 11 bases in the middle. Germline V gives CDR1 MDHEN, CDR2 SYDVKM. The CDR3 length is 10 residues. The sample taken for sequencing was naive CD4+ T cells sorted from blood. Stated subset: CD45RA+ positively selected. The TCR sequence derives from a man under 40 in good health. The V call is TRBV28, the J call TRBJ2-7; D uncertain. The CDR3: CAASGPEQYF. For the CDR3, the DNA is TGTGCCGCCTCGGGCCCCGAGCAGTACTTC.